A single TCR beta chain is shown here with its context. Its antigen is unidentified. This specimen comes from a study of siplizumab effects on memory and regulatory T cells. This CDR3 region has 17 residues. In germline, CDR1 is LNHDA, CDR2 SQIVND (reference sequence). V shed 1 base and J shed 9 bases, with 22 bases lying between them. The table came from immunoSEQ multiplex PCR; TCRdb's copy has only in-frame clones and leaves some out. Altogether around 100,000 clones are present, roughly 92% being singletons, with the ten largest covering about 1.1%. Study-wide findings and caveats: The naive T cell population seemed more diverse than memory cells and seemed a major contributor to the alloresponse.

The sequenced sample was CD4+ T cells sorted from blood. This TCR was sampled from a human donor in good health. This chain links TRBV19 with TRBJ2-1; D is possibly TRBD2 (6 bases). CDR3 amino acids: CASSIARRAGSFGEQFF. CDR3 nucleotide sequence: TGTGCCAGTAGTATAGCCAGGAGGGCAGGGAGTTTTGGTGAGCAGTTCTTC.